This T cell receptor (beta chain) stems from a study of blood T cell dynamics during melanoma immunotherapy. Time point noted: pre-treatment baseline. Blood was drawn before treatment and at week 3 after checkpoint blockade. TCRdb's copy holds only in-frame clones and misses some; the assay was immunoSEQ multiplex PCR. The sample gives 10,000 or so clones, roughly nine tenths of which show up once; approximately 9.8% is in the top ten. This CDR3 spans 14 amino acids. Germline V gene lookup returns CDR1 MNHNS and CDR2 SASEGT. Deletions cut 4 bases from V and 3 bases from J, with 13 bases between. This rearrangement joins TRBV6-1 to TRBJ2-7, with D maybe TRBD1 (6 bases). The TCR was taken from a human donor with melanoma. Sequences were derived from blood, sampled from a patient treated with checkpoint blockade. CDR3 region: CASSGTATYYEQYF. CDR3 DNA: TGTGCCAGCAGTGGGACAGCGACCTACTACGAGCAGTACTTC.